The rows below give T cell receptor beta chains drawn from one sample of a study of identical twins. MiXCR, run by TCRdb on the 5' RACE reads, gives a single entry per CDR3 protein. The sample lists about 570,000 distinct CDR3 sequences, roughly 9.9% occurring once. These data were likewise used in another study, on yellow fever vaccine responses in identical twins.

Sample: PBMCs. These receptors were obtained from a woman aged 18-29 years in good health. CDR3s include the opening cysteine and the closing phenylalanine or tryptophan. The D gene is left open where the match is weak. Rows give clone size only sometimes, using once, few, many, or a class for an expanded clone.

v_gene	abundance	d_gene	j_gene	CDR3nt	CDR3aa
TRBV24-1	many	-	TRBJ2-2	TGTGCCACCAGTGATTCAGGGATTGGGAAGACCGGGGAGCTGTTTTTT	CATSDSGIGKTGELFF
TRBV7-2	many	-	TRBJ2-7	TGTGCCAGCAGCTTACGCGTCGGCGCTTCGTACGAGCAGTACTTC	CASSLRVGASYEQYF
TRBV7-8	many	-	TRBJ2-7	TGTGCCAGCAGCCGGGAATACGAGCAGTACTTC	CASSREYEQYF
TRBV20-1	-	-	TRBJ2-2	TGCAGTGCTAGAGACCCGAGCTGGGGGAACACCGGGGAGCTGTTTTTT	CSARDPSWGNTGELFF
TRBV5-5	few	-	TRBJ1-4	TGTGCCAGCAGCCCCGCCCTAGTCGGGGGAGAAAAACTGTTTTTT	CASSPALVGGEKLFF
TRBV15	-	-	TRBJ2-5	TGTGCCACCAGCAGAGGGGGGGCAGGCCTGGGACAAGAGACCCAGTACTTC	CATSRGGAGLGQETQYF
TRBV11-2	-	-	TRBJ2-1	TGTGCCAGCAGTCTTATAGGACGGGGGCCGAGTGAGCAGTTCTTC	CASSLIGRGPSEQFF
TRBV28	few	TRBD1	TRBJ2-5	TGTGCCAGCAGTTCCCCCGGGACAGGGTTGGAGACCCAGTACTTC	CASSSPGTGLETQYF
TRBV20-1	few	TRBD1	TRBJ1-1	TGCAGTGCACCTGACCCGGGACAGGGGAACACTGAAGCTTTCTTT	CSAPDPGQGNTEAFF
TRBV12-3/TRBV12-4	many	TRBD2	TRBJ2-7	TGTGCCAGCAGGACTTCTCCGGGGGGTAACTACGAGCAGTACTTC	CASRTSPGGNYEQYF
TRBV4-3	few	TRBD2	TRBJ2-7	TGCGCCAGCAGCCACTCGACTAGCGGCAGCTCCTACGAGCAGTACTTC	CASSHSTSGSSYEQYF
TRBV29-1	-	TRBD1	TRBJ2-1	TGCAGCGGGACAGGGCCTACCTACAATGAGCAGTTCTTC	CSGTGPTYNEQFF
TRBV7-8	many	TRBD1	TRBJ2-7	TGTGCCAGCAGCTTACGTGCAGGGGGCATCGAGCAGTACTTC	CASSLRAGGIEQYF
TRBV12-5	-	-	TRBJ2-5	TGTGCTAGTGGTTTGTCAGGGAAAGAGACCCAGTACTTC	CASGLSGKETQYF
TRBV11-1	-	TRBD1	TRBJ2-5	TGTGCCAGCAGCTTAATGGGCTCGCTTTCGACAGGGGGCAAAGGACAAGAGACCCAGTACTTC	CASSLMGSLSTGGKGQETQYF
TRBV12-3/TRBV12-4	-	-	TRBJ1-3	TGTGCCAGCAGTTTCGGTAGTCCCCGAAACACCATATATTTT	CASSFGSPRNTIYF
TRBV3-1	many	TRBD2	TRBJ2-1	TGTGCCAGCAGCTCCCCGGCTAGCGGGATAGTAAATGAGCAGTTCTTC	CASSSPASGIVNEQFF
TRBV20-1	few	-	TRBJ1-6	TGCAGTGCTAGAGGACAGGCATTCGCGGCTTCACCCCTCCACTTT	CSARGQAFAASPLHF
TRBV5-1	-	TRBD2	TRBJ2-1	TGCGCCAGCAGCCGGACTAGCGGGGGGGCCTTGGGTAATGAGCAGTTCTTC	CASSRTSGGALGNEQFF
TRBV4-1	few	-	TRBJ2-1	TGCGCCAGCAGCCGCGTAGGTGGAAGCGGTGAGCAGTTCTTC	CASSRVGGSGEQFF